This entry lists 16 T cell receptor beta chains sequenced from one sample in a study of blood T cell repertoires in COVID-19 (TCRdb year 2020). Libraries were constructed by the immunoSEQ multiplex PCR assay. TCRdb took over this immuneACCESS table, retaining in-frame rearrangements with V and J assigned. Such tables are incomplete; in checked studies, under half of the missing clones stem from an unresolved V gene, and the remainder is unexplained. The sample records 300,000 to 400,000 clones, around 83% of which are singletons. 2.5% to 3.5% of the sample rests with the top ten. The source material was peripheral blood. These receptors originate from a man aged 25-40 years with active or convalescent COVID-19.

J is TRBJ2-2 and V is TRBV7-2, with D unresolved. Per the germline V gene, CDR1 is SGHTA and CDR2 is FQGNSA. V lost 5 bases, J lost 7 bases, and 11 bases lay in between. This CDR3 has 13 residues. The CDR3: CASSISRSGELFF. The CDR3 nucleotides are TGTGCCAGCAGCATCTCTCGGAGCGGGGAGCTGTTTTTT.

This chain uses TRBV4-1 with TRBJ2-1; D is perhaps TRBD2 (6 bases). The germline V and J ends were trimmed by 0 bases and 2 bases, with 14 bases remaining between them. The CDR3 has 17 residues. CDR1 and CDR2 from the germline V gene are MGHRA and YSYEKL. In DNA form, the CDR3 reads TGCGCCAGCAGCCAAGATTTCGGCGGGGCCCCCTACAATGAGCAGTTCTTC. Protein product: CASSQDFGGAPYNEQFF.

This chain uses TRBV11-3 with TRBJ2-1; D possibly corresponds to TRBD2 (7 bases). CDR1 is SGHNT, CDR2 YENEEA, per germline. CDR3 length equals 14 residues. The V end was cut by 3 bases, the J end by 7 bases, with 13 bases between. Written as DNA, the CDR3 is TGTGCCAGCAGCTTTGAGGGGGGGCAGAATGAGCAGTTCTTC. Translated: CASSFEGGQNEQFF. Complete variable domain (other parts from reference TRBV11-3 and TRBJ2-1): EAGVVQSPRYKIIEKKQPVAFWCNPISGHNTLYWYLQNLGQGPELLIRYENEEAVDDSQLPKDRFSAERLKGVDSTLKIQPAELGDSAVYLCASSFEGGQNEQFFGPGTRLTVL.

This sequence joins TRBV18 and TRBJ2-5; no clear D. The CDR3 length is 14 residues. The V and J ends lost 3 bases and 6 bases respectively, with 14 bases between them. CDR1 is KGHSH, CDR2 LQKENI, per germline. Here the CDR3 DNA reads TGTGCCAGCTCACCCGCCCGAGCTCCCCAGACCCAGTACTTC. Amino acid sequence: CASSPARAPQTQYF.

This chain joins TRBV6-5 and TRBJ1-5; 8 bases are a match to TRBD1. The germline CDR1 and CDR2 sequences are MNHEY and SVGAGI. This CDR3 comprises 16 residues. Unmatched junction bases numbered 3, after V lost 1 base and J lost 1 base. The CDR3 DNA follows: TGTGCCAGCAGTTACTACGGACAGGGAAGCAATCAGCCCCAGCATTTT. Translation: CASSYYGQGSNQPQHF.

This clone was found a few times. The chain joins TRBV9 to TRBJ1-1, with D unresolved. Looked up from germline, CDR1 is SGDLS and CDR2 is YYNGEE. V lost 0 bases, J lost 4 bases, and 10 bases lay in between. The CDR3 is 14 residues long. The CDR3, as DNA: TGTGCCAGCAGCGTAGACCCAGGTACCACTGAAGCTTTCTTT. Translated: CASSVDPGTTEAFF.

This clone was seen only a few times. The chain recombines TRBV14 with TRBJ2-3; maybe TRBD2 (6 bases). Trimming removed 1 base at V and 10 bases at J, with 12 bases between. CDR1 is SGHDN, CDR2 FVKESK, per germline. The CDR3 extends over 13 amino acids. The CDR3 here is CASSQGPGLPQYF. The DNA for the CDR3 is TGTGCCAGCAGCCAAGGGCCGGGACTCCCGCAGTATTTT.

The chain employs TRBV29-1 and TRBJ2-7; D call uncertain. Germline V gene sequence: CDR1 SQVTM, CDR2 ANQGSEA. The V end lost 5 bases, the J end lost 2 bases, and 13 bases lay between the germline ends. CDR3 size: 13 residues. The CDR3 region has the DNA TGCAGCGTTAAAATACAGAGTACCTACGAGCAGTACTTC. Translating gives CSVKIQSTYEQYF.

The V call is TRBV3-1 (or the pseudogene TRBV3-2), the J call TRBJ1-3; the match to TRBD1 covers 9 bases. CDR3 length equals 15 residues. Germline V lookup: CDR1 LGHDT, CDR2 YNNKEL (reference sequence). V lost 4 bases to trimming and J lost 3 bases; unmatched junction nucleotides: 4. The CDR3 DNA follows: TGTGCCAGCAGCCCGACAGGGGGTATTGGAAACACCATATATTTT. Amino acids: CASSPTGGIGNTIYF.

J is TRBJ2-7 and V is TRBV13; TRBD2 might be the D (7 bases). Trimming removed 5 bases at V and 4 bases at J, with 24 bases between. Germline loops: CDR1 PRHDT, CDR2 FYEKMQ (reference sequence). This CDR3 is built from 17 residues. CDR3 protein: CASSRVGWEGELYEQYF. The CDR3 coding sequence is TGTGCCAGCAGCCGTGTAGGGTGGGAGGGGGAACTTTACGAGCAGTACTTC.

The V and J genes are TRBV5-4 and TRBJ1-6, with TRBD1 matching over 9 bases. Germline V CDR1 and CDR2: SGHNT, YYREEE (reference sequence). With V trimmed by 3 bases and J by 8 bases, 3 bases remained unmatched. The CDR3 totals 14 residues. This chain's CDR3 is CASSYRDRDSPLHF. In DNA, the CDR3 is TGTGCCAGCAGCTACCGGGACAGGGATTCACCCCTCCACTTT.

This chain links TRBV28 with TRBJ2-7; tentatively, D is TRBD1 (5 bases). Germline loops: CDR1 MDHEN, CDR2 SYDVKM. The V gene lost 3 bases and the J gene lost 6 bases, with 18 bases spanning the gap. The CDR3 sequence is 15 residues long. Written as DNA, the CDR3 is TGTGCCAGCAGTTTTAGTTGGACACTTGGTGGCGAGCAGTACTTC. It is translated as CASSFSWTLGGEQYF.

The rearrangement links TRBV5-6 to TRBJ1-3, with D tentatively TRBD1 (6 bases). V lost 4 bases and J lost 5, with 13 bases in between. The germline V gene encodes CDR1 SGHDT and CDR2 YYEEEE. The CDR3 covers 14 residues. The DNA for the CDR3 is TGTGCCAGCAGCACACCTCAGGGGAGAAACACCATATATTTT. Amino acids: CASSTPQGRNTIYF.

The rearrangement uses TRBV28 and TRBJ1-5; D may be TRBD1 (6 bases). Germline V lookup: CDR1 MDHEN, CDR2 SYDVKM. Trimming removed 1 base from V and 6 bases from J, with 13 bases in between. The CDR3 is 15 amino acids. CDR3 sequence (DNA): TGTGCCAGCAGTTTATTCACAGGGCGCGGTCAGCCCCAGCATTTT. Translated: CASSLFTGRGQPQHF.

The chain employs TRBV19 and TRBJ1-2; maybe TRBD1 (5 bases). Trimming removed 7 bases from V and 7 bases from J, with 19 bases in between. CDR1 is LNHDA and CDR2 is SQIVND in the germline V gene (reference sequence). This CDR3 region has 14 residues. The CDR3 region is CASTTLFRGGGYTF. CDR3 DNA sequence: TGTGCCAGTACCACCCTTTTTCGGGGGGGTGGCTACACCTTC.

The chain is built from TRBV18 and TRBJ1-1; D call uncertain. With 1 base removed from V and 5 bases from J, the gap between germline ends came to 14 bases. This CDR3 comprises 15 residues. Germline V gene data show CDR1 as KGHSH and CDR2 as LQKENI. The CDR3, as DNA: TGTGCCAGCTCACCACTTAGGGAGTCCGAAACTGAAGCTTTCTTT. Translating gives CASSPLRESETEAFF.